The clone carrying this TCR beta chain was counted once. Its antigen is currently unknown. These data are taken from a study of blood T cells in healthy people across ages. General study results and limits: Nothing was known about donor CMV status, and this possibly confounded expanded clonotype changes.

The CDR3 loop spans 14 amino acids. V dropped 4 bases and J dropped 6; count of bases not matched to a gene: 10. Germline V lookup: CDR1 DFQATT, CDR2 SNEGSKA (reference sequence). For the second PCR, which ran for about 7 to 11 cycles, a sample-barcoded 5' primer and a J-beta primer mix were used. Every cDNA molecule carried a tag from a template-switch adaptor bearing 12 random nucleotides. From the 5' RACE reads, TCRdb called clonotypes with MiXCR, one entry per CDR3 protein. The sample holds about 1.6 million distinct CDR3 sequences, about 32% seen once. The TCR was taken from a woman in her twenties or thirties in good health. Sequenced sample: blood. This chain uses TRBV20-1 with TRBJ1-1, with 8 bases aligning to TRBD1. This CDR3 is CSAKGGQGFAEAFF. CDR3 nucleotides: TGCAGTGCTAAAGGCGGACAGGGATTCGCTGAAGCTTTCTTT.